This entry lists 12 T cell receptor beta chains sequenced from one sample in a study of OX40 agonist ivuxolimab in advanced cancers. TCRdb's table, derived via immunoSEQ multiplex PCR, lists solely in-frame clones and lacks some. The profile shows more than 75,000 clones, around 91% of them singletons. The sample in question was CD4+ or CD8+ T cells sorted from blood, obtained in a trial of the OX40 agonist ivuxolimab. These receptors were collected from an adult with an advanced solid tumor such as melanoma, head and neck, liver or kidney cancer.

The rearrangement uses TRBV6-6 and TRBJ2-7, with D perhaps assigned TRBD1 or TRBD2 (7 bases each). Germline values: CDR1 MNHNY, CDR2 SVGAGI (reference sequence). This CDR3 is built from 15 residues. The V gene lost 2 bases and the J gene lost 2 bases, with 13 bases spanning the gap. CDR3 loop: CASSYGEGAPYEQYF. The DNA of the CDR3 is TGTGCCAGCAGTTACGGGGAGGGGGCTCCCTACGAGCAGTACTTC.

The chain couples TRBV19 to TRBJ1-4; no clear D gene. Germline values: CDR1 LNHDA, CDR2 SQIVND (reference sequence). Trimming stripped 4 bases from V and 3 bases from J, with 12 bases between. The CDR3 runs 15 residues. CDR3 protein: CASSTARVSNEKLFF. For the CDR3, the DNA is TGTGCCAGTAGTACCGCCCGGGTATCTAATGAAAAACTGTTTTTT.

Of note for this clone: Relative to the germline gene, one junction end is altered; a read error may explain this. CDR3 in amino acids: CASCDSGGLQYF. Written as DNA, the CDR3 is TGCGCCAGCTGTGACTCGGGGGGCCTTCAGTACTTC. The chain employs TRBV10-2 and TRBJ2-4; TRBD2 might be the D (7 bases). CDR1 and CDR2 from the germline V gene are WSHSY and SAAADI. CDR3 length: 12 amino acids.

The CDR3 sequence: CASSISRDHEQYF. The CDR3, as DNA: TGTGCCAGTAGTATATCACGGGACCACGAGCAGTACTTC. The gene calls are TRBV19 and TRBJ2-7; the D call may be TRBD1 or TRBD2 (5 bases each). The CDR3 is 13 residues long. V was clipped by 2 bases and J by 5 bases, with 10 bases between them. CDR1 is LNHDA, CDR2 SQIVND, per germline (reference sequence). Full variable domain (remainder filled in from reference TRBV19 and TRBJ2-7): DGGITQSPKYLFRKEGQNVTLSCEQNLNHDAMYWYRQDPGQGLRLIYYSQIVNDFQKGDIAEGYSVSREKKESFPLTVTSAQKNPTAFYLCASSISRDHEQYFGPGTRLTVT.

This clone was picked up one time. This chain joins TRBV7-9 and TRBJ2-7, with TRBD1 identical over 9 bases. Germline V gives CDR1 SEHNR, CDR2 FQNEAQ (reference sequence). V was pared by 2 bases and J by 6 bases, with 8 bases of the junction left unmatched. The CDR3 has 15 residues. CDR3 bases: TGTGCCAGCAGCTTAAGATTGGGACAGGGCTTCGAGCAGTACTTC. Its translation: CASSLRLGQGFEQYF. Full variable domain (outside the CDR3, taken from reference TRBV7-9 and TRBJ2-7): DTGVSQNPRHKITKRGQNVTFRCDPISEHNRLYWYRQTLGQGPEFLTYFQNEAQLEKSRLLSDRFSAERPKGSFSTLEIQRTEQGDSAMYLCASSLRLGQGFEQYFGPGTRLTVT.

This sequence joins TRBV6-5 and TRBJ2-3; 10 nucleotides match TRBD2. V dropped 2 bases and J dropped 2; count of bases not matched to a gene: 4. Per the germline V gene, CDR1 is MNHEY and CDR2 is SVGAGI. This CDR3 has 16 amino acids. Here the CDR3 DNA reads TGTGCCAGCAGTTACCAGACTAGCGGGTACACAGATACGCAGTATTTT. This sequence encodes CASSYQTSGYTDTQYF.

The V gene is TRBV11-2, the J gene TRBJ2-5; D remains unclear. V lost 4 bases to trimming and J lost 0 bases, with 6 bases between them. The CDR3 totals 13 residues. In germline, CDR1 is SGHAT, CDR2 FQNNGV. Here the CDR3 DNA reads TGTGCCAGCAGCTCAGGAAACCAAGAGACCCAGTACTTC. It translates to CASSSGNQETQYF.

This chain uses TRBV6-5 with TRBJ1-1; no clear D. V lost 0 bases, J lost 0 bases, and 5 bases lay in between. The CDR3 runs 14 residues. Germline values: CDR1 MNHEY, CDR2 SVGAGI. CDR3 residues: CASSYSAVNTEAFF. CDR3 in DNA: TGTGCCAGCAGTTACTCGGCTGTGAACACTGAAGCTTTCTTT.

J is TRBJ1-5 and V is TRBV6-5, with D perhaps TRBD1 (5 bases). CDR1 and CDR2 from the germline V gene are MNHEY and SVGAGI. V was cut by 6 bases and J by 1 base, with 13 bases left in between. This CDR3 has 15 residues. The chain's CDR3 is CASRRDLQSNQPQHF. The CDR3 nucleotides are TGTGCCAGCAGGCGGGACCTTCAGAGCAATCAGCCCCAGCATTTT.

This chain connects TRBV28 to TRBJ1-5; maybe TRBD1 (6 bases). Germline lookup yields CDR1 MDHEN and CDR2 SYDVKM. This CDR3 is built from 13 residues. V lost 7 bases and J lost 4, with 11 bases in between. CDR3 sequence reads: CASITQGNQPQHF. CDR3 bases: TGTGCCAGCATCACCCAGGGGAATCAGCCCCAGCATTTT.

This clone was counted between two and nine times. This chain uses TRBV6-6 with TRBJ1-2, with unresolved D. The CDR3 covers 13 residues. Trimming took 6 bases from V and 2 from J, leaving 10 bases between them. Germline CDR1 reads MNHNY; CDR2 reads SVGAGI (reference sequence). The CDR3, as DNA: TGTGCCAGCAGCCGGGAGGAGAACTATGGCTACACCTTC. It specifies CASSREENYGYTF.

The rearrangement joins TRBV5-1 to TRBJ2-3; TRBD1 agrees at 8 bases. This CDR3 comprises 15 residues. The germline gives CDR1 SGHRS, CDR2 YFSETQ. The junction had 4 bases not matched to a gene; V was cut back by 4 bases and J by 0 bases. The CDR3 DNA is TGCGCCAGCAGCCCACGACAGGGGAGCACAGATACGCAGTATTTT. This translates into CASSPRQGSTDTQYF.